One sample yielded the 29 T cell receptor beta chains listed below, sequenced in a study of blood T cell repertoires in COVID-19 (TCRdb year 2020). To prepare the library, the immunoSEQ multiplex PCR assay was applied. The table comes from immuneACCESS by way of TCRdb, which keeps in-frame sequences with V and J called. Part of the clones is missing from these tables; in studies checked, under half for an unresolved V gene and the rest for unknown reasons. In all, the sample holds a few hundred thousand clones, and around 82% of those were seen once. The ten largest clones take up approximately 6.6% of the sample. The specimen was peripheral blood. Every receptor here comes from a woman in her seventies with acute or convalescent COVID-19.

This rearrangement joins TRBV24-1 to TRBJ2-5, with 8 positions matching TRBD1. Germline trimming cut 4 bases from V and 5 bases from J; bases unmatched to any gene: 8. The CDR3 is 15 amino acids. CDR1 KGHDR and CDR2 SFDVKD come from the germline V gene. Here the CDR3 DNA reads TGTGCCACCAGTGAAACCCAGGGGGCAGGGGAGACCCAGTACTTC. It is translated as CATSETQGAGETQYF.

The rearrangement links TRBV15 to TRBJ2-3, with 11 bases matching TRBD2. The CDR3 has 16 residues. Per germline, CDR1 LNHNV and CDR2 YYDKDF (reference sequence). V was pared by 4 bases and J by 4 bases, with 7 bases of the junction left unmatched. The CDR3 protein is CATSTLSGGGADTQYF. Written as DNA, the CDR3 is TGTGCCACCAGCACACTTAGCGGGGGGGGCGCAGATACGCAGTATTTT.

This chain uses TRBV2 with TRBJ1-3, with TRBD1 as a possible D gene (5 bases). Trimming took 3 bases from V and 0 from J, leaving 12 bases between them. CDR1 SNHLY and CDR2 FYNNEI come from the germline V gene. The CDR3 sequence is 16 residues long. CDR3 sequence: CASSDGTLGSGNTIYF. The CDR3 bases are TGTGCCAGCAGTGACGGGACTCTTGGCTCTGGAAACACCATATATTTT.

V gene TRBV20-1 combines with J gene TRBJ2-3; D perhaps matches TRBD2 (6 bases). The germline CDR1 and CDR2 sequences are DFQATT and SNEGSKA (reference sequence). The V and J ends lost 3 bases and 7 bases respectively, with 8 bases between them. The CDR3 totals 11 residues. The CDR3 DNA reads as TGCAGTGCTAGGACTAGAAATACGCAGTATTTT. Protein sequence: CSARTRNTQYF.

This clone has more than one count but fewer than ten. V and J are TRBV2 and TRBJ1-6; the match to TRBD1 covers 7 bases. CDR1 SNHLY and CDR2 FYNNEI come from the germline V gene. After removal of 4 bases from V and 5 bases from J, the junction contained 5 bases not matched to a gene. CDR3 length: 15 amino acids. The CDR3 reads CASSGGQANNSPLHF. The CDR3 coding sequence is TGTGCCAGCAGTGGAGGACAGGCCAATAATTCACCCCTCCACTTT.

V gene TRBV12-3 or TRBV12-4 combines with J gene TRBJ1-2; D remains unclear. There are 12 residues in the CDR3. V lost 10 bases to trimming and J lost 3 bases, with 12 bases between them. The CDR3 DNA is TGTGCCAACCGGAGCCCCTACTATGGCTACACCTTC. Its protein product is CANRSPYYGYTF.

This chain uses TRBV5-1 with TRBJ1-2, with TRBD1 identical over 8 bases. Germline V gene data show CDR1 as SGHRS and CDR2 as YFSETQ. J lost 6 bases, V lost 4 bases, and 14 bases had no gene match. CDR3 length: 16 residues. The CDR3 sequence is CASSLGQGRGRDGYTF. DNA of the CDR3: TGCGCCAGCAGCCTAGGACAGGGTCGGGGTCGCGATGGCTACACCTTC.

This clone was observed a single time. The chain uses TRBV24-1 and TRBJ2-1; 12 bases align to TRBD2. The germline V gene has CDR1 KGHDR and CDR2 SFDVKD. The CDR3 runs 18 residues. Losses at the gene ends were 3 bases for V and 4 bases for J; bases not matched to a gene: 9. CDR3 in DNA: TGTGCCACCAGTGATGCGGTCGGGGGACTAGCGGGTTACAATGAGCAGTTCTTC. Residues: CATSDAVGGLAGYNEQFF.

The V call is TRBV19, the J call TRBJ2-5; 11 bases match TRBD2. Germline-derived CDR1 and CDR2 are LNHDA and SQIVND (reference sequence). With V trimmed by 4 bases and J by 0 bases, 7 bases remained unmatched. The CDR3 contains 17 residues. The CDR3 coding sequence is TGTGCCAGTAGTAAACAGACTAGCGGGGTGAACCAAGAGACCCAGTACTTC. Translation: CASSKQTSGVNQETQYF.

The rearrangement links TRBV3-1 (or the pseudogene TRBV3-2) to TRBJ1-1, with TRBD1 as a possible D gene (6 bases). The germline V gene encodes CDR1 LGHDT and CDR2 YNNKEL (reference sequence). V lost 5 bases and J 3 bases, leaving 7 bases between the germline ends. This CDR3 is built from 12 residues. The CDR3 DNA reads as TGTGCCAGCAGCAACAGGGACACTGAAGCTTTCTTT. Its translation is CASSNRDTEAFF.

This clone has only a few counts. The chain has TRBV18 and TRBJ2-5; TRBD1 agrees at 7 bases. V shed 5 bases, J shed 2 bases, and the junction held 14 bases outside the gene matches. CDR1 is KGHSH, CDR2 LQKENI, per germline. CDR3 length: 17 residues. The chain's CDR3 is CASSKTAGRTGQETQYF. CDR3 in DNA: TGTGCCAGCTCAAAAACGGCCGGGCGGACAGGACAAGAGACCCAGTACTTC.

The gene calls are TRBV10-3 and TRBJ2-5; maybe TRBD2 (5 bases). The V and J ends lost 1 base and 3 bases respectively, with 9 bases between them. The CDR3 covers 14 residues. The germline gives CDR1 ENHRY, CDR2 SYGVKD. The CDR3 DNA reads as TGTGCCATCAGTGAGTTTACAGCGGAAGAGACCCAGTACTTC. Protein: CAISEFTAEETQYF.

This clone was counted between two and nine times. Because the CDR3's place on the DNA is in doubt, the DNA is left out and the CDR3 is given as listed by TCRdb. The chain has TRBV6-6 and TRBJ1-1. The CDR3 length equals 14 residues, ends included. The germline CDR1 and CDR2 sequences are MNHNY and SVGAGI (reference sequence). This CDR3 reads CASSSSSWNTEAFF.

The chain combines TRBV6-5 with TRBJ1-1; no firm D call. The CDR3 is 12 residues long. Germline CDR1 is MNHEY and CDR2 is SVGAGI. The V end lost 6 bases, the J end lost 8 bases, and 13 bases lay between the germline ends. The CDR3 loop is CASSRRGEEAFF. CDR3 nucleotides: TGTGCCAGCAGCCGGAGAGGAGAGGAAGCTTTCTTT.

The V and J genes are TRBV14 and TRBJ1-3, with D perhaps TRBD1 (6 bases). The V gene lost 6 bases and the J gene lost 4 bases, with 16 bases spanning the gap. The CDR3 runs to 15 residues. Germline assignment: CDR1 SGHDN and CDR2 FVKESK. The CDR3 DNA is TGTGCCAGCAGACCCTCCCAGGGGTACGGAAACACCATATATTTT. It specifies CASRPSQGYGNTIYF.

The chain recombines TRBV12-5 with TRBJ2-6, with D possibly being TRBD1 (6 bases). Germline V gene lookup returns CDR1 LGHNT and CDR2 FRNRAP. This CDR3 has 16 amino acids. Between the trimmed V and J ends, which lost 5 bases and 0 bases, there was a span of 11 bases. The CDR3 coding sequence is TGTGCTAGTGGTCAGACAGGAGGCTCTGGGGCCAACGTCCTGACTTTC. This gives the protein CASGQTGGSGANVLTF. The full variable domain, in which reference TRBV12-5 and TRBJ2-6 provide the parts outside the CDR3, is DARVTQTPRHKVTEMGQEVTMRCQPILGHNTVFWYRQTMMQGLELLAYFRNRAPLDDSGMPKDRFSAEMPDATLATLKIQPSEPRDSAVYFCASGQTGGSGANVLTFGAGSRLTVL.

The CDR3 loop reads CATSDSDGTSGQGTDTQYF. In DNA, the CDR3 is TGTGCCACCAGTGATTCCGACGGGACTAGCGGCCAAGGCACAGATACGCAGTATTTT. The gene calls are TRBV24-1 and TRBJ2-3; 11 bases are shared with TRBD2. CDR3 length equals 19 residues. CDR1 and CDR2 (germline): KGHDR, SFDVKD. The ends lost 2 bases at V and 1 base at J; junction bases unmatched: 10.

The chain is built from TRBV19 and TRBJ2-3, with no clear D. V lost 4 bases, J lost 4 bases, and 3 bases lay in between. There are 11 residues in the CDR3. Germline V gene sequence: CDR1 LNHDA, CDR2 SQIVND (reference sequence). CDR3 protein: CASSNSDTQYF. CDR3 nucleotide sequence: TGTGCCAGTAGTAACTCAGATACGCAGTATTTT.

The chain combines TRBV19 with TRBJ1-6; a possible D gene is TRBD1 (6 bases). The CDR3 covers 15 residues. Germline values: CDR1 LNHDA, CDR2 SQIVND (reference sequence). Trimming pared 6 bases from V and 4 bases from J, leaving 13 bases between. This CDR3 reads CASRKQGAYNSPLHF. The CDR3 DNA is TGTGCCAGTAGGAAACAGGGAGCTTATAATTCACCCCTCCACTTT.

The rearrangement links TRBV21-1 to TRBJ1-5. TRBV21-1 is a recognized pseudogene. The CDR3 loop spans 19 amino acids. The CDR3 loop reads CASSKVHLRGGAGNQPQHF. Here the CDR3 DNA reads TGTGCCAGCAGCAAAGTGCACCTCCGGGGGGGCGCGGGCAATCAGCCCCAGCATTTT.

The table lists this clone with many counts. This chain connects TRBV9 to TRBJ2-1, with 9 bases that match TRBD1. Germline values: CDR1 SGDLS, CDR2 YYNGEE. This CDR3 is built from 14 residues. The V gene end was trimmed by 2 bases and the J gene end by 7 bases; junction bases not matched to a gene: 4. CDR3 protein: CASSVDRGGNEQFF. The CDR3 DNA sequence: TGTGCCAGCAGCGTGGACAGGGGCGGGAATGAGCAGTTCTTC.

The CDR3 nucleotides are TGCGCCAGCAGCGGGGGGGCAGAGACCCAGTACTTC. Translating it yields CASSGGAETQYF. The V and J genes are TRBV4-3 and TRBJ2-5; a possible D gene is TRBD2 (7 bases). V was clipped by 5 bases and J by 4 bases, with 8 bases between them. The CDR3 runs to 12 residues. Germline values: CDR1 LGHNA, CDR2 YSLEER.

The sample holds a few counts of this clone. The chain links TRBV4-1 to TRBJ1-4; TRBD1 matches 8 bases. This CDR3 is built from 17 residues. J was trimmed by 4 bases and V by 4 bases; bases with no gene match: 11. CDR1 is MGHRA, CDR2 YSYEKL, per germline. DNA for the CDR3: TGCGCCAGCAGCCCCAAGGACAGGGCAAACTATAATGAAAAACTGTTTTTT. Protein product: CASSPKDRANYNEKLFF.

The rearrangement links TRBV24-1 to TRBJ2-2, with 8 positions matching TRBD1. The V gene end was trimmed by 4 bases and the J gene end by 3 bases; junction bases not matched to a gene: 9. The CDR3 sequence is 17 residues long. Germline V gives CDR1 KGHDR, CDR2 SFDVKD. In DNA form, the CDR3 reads TGTGCCACCAGTGACCTGACAGGGGTTAAGGACACCGGGGAGCTGTTTTTT. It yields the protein CATSDLTGVKDTGELFF.

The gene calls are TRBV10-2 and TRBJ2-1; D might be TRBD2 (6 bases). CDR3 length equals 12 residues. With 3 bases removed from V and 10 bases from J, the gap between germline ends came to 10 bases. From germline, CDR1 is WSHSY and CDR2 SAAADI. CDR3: CASSDSAGEQFF. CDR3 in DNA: TGCGCCAGCAGTGATTCGGCGGGGGAGCAGTTCTTC.

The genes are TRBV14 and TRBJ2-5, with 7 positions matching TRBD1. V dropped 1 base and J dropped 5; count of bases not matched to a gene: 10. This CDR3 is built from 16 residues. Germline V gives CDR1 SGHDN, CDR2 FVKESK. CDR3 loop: CASSQGGGLRRETQYF. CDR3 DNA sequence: TGTGCCAGCAGCCAAGGAGGGGGCCTTCGGCGGGAGACCCAGTACTTC.

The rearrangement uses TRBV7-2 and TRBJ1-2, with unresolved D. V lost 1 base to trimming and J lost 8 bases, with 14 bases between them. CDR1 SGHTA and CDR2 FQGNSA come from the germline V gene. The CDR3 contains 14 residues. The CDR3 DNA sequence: TGTGCCAGCAGCTTAGAGGATCCCGGGAGCGGCTACACCTTC. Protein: CASSLEDPGSGYTF.

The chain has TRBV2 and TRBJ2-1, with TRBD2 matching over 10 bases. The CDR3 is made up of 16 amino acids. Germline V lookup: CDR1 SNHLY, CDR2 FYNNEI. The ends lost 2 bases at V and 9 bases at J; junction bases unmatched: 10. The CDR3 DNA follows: TGTGCCAGCAGTGAAATCGCGAGCGGGGGGGCGGGTGAGCAGTTCTTC. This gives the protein CASSEIASGGAGEQFF. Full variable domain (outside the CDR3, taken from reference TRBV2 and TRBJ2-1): EPEVTQTPSHQVTQMGQEVILRCVPISNHLYFYWYRQILGQKVEFLVSFYNNEISEKSEIFDDQFSVERPDGSNFTLKIRSTKLEDSAMYFCASSEIASGGAGEQFFGPGTRLTVL.

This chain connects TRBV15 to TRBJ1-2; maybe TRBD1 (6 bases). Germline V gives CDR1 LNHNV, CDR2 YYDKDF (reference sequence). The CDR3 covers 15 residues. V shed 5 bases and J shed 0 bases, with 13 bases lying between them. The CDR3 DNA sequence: TGTGCCACCAGCGGGGGGGCCGCCTCTAACTATGGCTACACCTTC. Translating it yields CATSGGAASNYGYTF.